Below, 28 T cell receptor beta chains from the same sample are listed, as sequenced in a study of CD8 T cells in Susac syndrome. With random hexamers, about 0.45 to 1 ug RNA was reverse transcribed. TCRdb processed the immunoSEQ multiplex PCR reads anew with MiXCR; each CDR3 protein has one entry. The data hold roughly 330,000 distinct CDR3 sequences, with just over 90% observed a single time. The sequencing input was CD4+ T cells from PBMCs. These receptors were collected from a human donor with multiple sclerosis.

This clonotype is a singleton in its sample. The chain joins TRBV20-1 to TRBJ2-5; TRBD2 matches at 8 bases. The V gene's germline CDR1 is DFQATT and CDR2 SNEGSKA (reference sequence). The CDR3 runs to 14 residues. V lost 6 bases, J lost 0 bases, and 6 bases stayed unmatched. DNA of the CDR3: TGCAGTGCCGAGCGGGGGAGATACCAAGAGACCCAGTACTTC. It is translated as CSAERGRYQETQYF.

The chain links TRBV30 to TRBJ2-1; TRBD2 is a possible D gene (6 bases). The V end lost 8 bases, the J end lost 5 bases, and 16 bases lay between the germline ends. The CDR3 has 13 residues. Germline-derived CDR1 and CDR2 are GTSNPN and SVGIG (reference sequence). The CDR3 region has the DNA TGTGCCCGAACTGAGCGGGTTGACAATGAGCAGTTCTTC. It specifies CARTERVDNEQFF.

This clonotype showed up just once. The rearrangement links TRBV6-1 to TRBJ1-1; D call uncertain. Germline values: CDR1 MNHNS, CDR2 SASEGT. V was pared by 2 bases and J by 4 bases, with 8 bases between. The CDR3 is 13 amino acids. CDR3 DNA sequence: TGTGCCAGCAGTGAAACTGCGGGCACTGAAGCTTTCTTT. Translated, it gives CASSETAGTEAFF.

The V gene is TRBV5-1, the J gene TRBJ1-2; D is unresolved. Germline V gene data show CDR1 as SGHRS and CDR2 as YFSETQ. The CDR3 is made up of 15 amino acids. The ends were cut back, 1 base at V and 0 bases at J, with 10 bases in the middle. In nucleotides, the CDR3 is TGCGCCAGCAGCTTGCTGTCCACCACTAACTATGGCTACACCTTC. It codes for CASSLLSTTNYGYTF.

The chain uses TRBV7-2 and TRBJ2-3, with D possibly being TRBD2 (6 bases). This CDR3 is built from 15 residues. Looked up from germline, CDR1 is SGHTA and CDR2 is FQGNSA. Trimming took off 1 base at V and 2 bases at J, with 10 bases between the two ends. The CDR3 coding sequence is TGTGCCAGCAGCTTAGTAGCGGATTTCACAGATACGCAGTATTTT. Protein product: CASSLVADFTDTQYF. Drawing the rest from reference TRBV7-2 and TRBJ2-3, the complete variable domain is GAGVSQSPSNKVTEKGKDVELRCDPISGHTALYWYRQSLGQGLEFLIYFQGNSAPDKSGLPSDRFSAERTGGSVSTLTIQRTQQEDSAVYLCASSLVADFTDTQYFGPGTRLTVL.

This chain joins TRBV12-3 or TRBV12-4 and TRBJ2-5, with unresolved D. V shed 2 bases and J shed 4 bases, with 11 bases lying between them. CDR3 size: 14 residues. This CDR3 is CASSLSPIPETQYF. The DNA for the CDR3 is TGTGCCAGCAGTTTATCTCCCATACCAGAGACCCAGTACTTC.

On this clonotype: A read error may produce the germline difference seen at one junction end. J is TRBJ2-5 and V is TRBV12-3 or TRBV12-4; 9 bases are a match to TRBD2. The CDR3 totals 14 residues. CDR3 in amino acids: CASSLAGLRETQYF. The DNA for the CDR3 is TGTGCCAGCAGTCTAGCGGGACTCCGAGAGACCCAGTACTTC.

The chain links TRBV19 to TRBJ2-1; 7 bases map to TRBD2. The V segment lost 5 bases and the J segment 0 bases; nucleotides outside the gene matches: 7. Germline V gene data show CDR1 as LNHDA and CDR2 as SQIVND (reference sequence). CDR3 length: 16 residues. The CDR3 DNA reads as TGTGCCAGTAGTCTAGGTGGGAGGGCCTCCTACAATGAGCAGTTCTTC. It yields the protein CASSLGGRASYNEQFF.

This rearrangement joins TRBV30 to TRBJ2-7, with D possibly being TRBD2 (6 bases). V lost 1 base to trimming and J lost 1 base, with 11 bases between them. This CDR3 has 14 residues. The germline CDR1 and CDR2 sequences are GTSNPN and SVGIG (reference sequence). The CDR3 DNA follows: TGTGCCTGGAGTGATAGTAGCGGTTCCTACGAGCAGTACTTC. It is translated as CAWSDSSGSYEQYF.

The count of this clonotype is one. The gene calls are TRBV6-5 and TRBJ1-2, with TRBD1 as a possible D gene (6 bases). The germline V gene has CDR1 MNHEY and CDR2 SVGAGI. The CDR3 is 16 residues long. V shed 2 bases and J shed 2 bases, with 15 bases lying between them. The CDR3 sequence is CASSYAKGGGNYGYTF. CDR3 DNA sequence: TGTGCCAGCAGTTACGCGAAAGGGGGGGGGAACTATGGCTACACCTTC.

The V call is TRBV29-1, the J call TRBJ2-7; D is undetermined. CDR3 length equals 13 residues. The V and J ends lost 4 bases and 3 bases respectively, with 13 bases between them. Germline values: CDR1 SQVTM, CDR2 ANQGSEA. In DNA, the CDR3 is TGCAGCGTTGGCCAGACCCTCAACTACGAGCAGTACTTC. It specifies CSVGQTLNYEQYF.

The V call is TRBV20-1, the J call TRBJ2-3; the D gene could be TRBD1 or TRBD2 (5 bases each). CDR1 DFQATT and CDR2 SNEGSKA come from the germline V gene (reference sequence). This CDR3 is built from 15 residues. Trimming stripped 3 bases from V and 2 bases from J, with 15 bases between. CDR3 coding DNA: TGCAGTGCTAGTAGTGGGACGGGTCTCACAGATACGCAGTATTTT. It encodes CSASSGTGLTDTQYF.

The sample holds one count of this clonotype. The V gene is TRBV5-4, the J gene TRBJ2-1, with 13 bases that match TRBD2. From germline, CDR1 is SGHNT and CDR2 YYREEE (reference sequence). The CDR3 is made up of 14 amino acids. The junction had 1 base not matched to a gene; V was cut back by 3 bases and J by 7 bases. CDR3 amino acids: CASSWGLAGNEQFF. DNA for the CDR3: TGTGCCAGCAGCTGGGGACTAGCGGGGAATGAGCAGTTCTTC.

This sequence joins TRBV29-1 and TRBJ2-1, with a weak D call TRBD1 (7 bases). CDR1 is SQVTM, CDR2 ANQGSEA, per germline. This CDR3 comprises 13 residues. V lost 7 bases to trimming and J lost 7 bases, with 17 bases between them. CDR3 coding DNA: TGCAGCGCGAACGGCAGGGGGAGGAATGAGCAGTTCTTC. It yields the protein CSANGRGRNEQFF.

The chain links TRBV28 to TRBJ1-5, with unresolved D. V was pared by 3 bases and J by 4 bases, with 13 bases between. Germline V lookup: CDR1 MDHEN, CDR2 SYDVKM. CDR3 length equals 15 residues. As DNA, the CDR3 is TGTGCCAGCAGTTTCCCGACGGATGGAAATCAGCCCCAGCATTTT. This translates into CASSFPTDGNQPQHF.

The chain links TRBV4-3 to TRBJ2-1; unclear D gene. Germline V gene sequence: CDR1 LGHNA, CDR2 YSLEER. V lost 2 bases and J lost 4, with 15 bases in between. The CDR3 totals 16 residues. The chain's CDR3 is CASSQHTRLLYNEQFF. The CDR3 nucleotides are TGCGCCAGCAGCCAACACACCCGACTCTTGTACAATGAGCAGTTCTTC.

This clonotype was seen more than once but under ten times. The J gene is TRBJ1-2, the V gene TRBV24-1; TRBD1 agrees at 9 bases. V shed 3 bases and J 3 bases; nucleotides not matched to a gene: 7. This CDR3 is built from 16 residues. Germline values: CDR1 KGHDR, CDR2 SFDVKD. The CDR3 protein is CATSDPRTGEYYGYTF. CDR3 coding DNA: TGTGCCACCAGTGATCCTCGGACAGGGGAATACTATGGCTACACCTTC.

V usage is TRBV7-9 and J usage is TRBJ2-3; D is unclear. Germline CDR1 reads SEHNR; CDR2 reads FQNEAQ (reference sequence). V was clipped by 5 bases and J by 1 base, with 19 bases between them. This CDR3 is built from 17 residues. In DNA, the CDR3 is TGTGCCAGCAGCCAATTAGCCGACCATCTGGGCACAGATACGCAGTATTTT. Amino acids: CASSQLADHLGTDTQYF. The variable domain in full, completed from reference TRBV7-9 and TRBJ2-3, reads DTGVSQNPRHKITKRGQNVTFRCDPISEHNRLYWYRQTLGQGPEFLTYFQNEAQLEKSRLLSDRFSAERPKGSFSTLEIQRTEQGDSAMYLCASSQLADHLGTDTQYFGPGTRLTVL.

This chain joins TRBV6-1 and TRBJ2-7, with D unresolved. The CDR3 is 16 amino acids. Germline CDR1 reads MNHNS; CDR2 reads SASEGT. V lost 6 bases and J 1 base, leaving 19 bases between the germline ends. The CDR3 loop is CASRPSETSPSYEQYF. In DNA, the CDR3 is TGTGCCAGCAGACCCTCGGAGACATCACCTTCCTACGAGCAGTACTTC.

This chain joins TRBV30 and TRBJ2-7, with TRBD1 matching 8 bases. In germline, CDR1 is GTSNPN, CDR2 SVGIG (reference sequence). V shed 4 bases and J 5 bases; nucleotides not matched to a gene: 4. The CDR3 runs to 12 residues. The CDR3 region is CAWTRGRDEQYF. The CDR3 DNA is TGTGCCTGGACCAGGGGGCGGGACGAGCAGTACTTC.

This clonotype came up once. The chain uses TRBV7-2 and TRBJ2-7, with 8 positions matching TRBD2. The CDR3 totals 15 residues. Unmatched junction bases numbered 9, after V lost 5 bases and J lost 3 bases. CDR1 and CDR2 from the germline V gene are SGHTA and FQGNSA. CDR3 in amino acids: CASSPEASGYYEQYF. The CDR3 bases are TGTGCCAGCAGCCCCGAAGCTAGCGGGTACTACGAGCAGTACTTC.

The CDR3 region is CASSRGGRDTQYF. The DNA of the CDR3 is TGTGCCAGCAGCAGAGGGGGTCGAGATACGCAGTATTTT. V gene TRBV7-2 combines with J gene TRBJ2-3; D might be TRBD1 (6 bases). Germline V lookup: CDR1 SGHTA, CDR2 FQGNSA. Trimming stripped 5 bases from V and 5 bases from J, with 11 bases between. CDR3 length: 13 residues.

The chain combines TRBV12-3 or TRBV12-4 with TRBJ1-1; D remains ambiguous. This CDR3 is built from 14 residues. Trimming removed 1 base at V and 4 bases at J, with 10 bases between. The CDR3 reads CASSLDSMATEAFF. CDR3 coding DNA: TGTGCCAGCAGTTTAGACTCCATGGCCACTGAAGCTTTCTTT.

The chain couples TRBV11-1 to TRBJ2-5, with D possibly TRBD2 on 6 matching bases. V lost 4 bases and J 13 bases, leaving 19 bases between the germline ends. The CDR3 length is 13 residues. From germline, CDR1 is SGHAT and CDR2 FQDESV (reference sequence). The CDR3 DNA reads as TGTGCCAGCAGCTGGGGGACTGAGAGGATACGGTACTTC. Translated, it gives CASSWGTERIRYF.

This clonotype came up a few times. The chain has TRBV19 and TRBJ1-1; D ambiguous. This CDR3 spans 13 amino acids. Germline values: CDR1 LNHDA, CDR2 SQIVND (reference sequence). V was pared by 7 bases and J by 5 bases, with 14 bases between. The CDR3, as DNA: TGTGCCAGTACTTCCGTCTTGAGGACTGAAGCTTTCTTT. It is translated as CASTSVLRTEAFF.

This clonotype appeared a few times. The chain links TRBV10-3 to TRBJ2-7, with 8 bases aligning to TRBD1. J was trimmed by 4 bases and V by 5 bases; bases with no gene match: 1. From germline, CDR1 is ENHRY and CDR2 SYGVKD. There are 12 residues in the CDR3. CDR3 coding DNA: TGTGCCATCAGTAGACAGGGGTACGAGCAGTACTTC. Its protein product is CAISRQGYEQYF.

This rearrangement joins TRBV19 to TRBJ1-1; D uncertain. The V gene's germline CDR1 is LNHDA and CDR2 SQIVND (reference sequence). The CDR3 is 15 residues long. Trimming pared 2 bases from V and 9 bases from J, leaving 19 bases between. CDR3 in amino acids: CASSISGAGFGQAFF. CDR3 nucleotide sequence: TGTGCCAGTAGTATATCGGGAGCGGGGTTTGGGCAAGCTTTCTTT.

The V and J genes are TRBV10-2 and TRBJ2-1, with no clear D. From germline, CDR1 is WSHSY and CDR2 SAAADI. The CDR3 totals 17 residues. Between the trimmed V and J ends, which lost 3 bases and 0 bases, there was a span of 15 bases. This chain's CDR3 is CASSDLRGLPSYNEQFF. CDR3 nucleotides: TGCGCCAGCAGTGATCTCAGAGGATTACCCTCCTACAATGAGCAGTTCTTC.